Listed below are T cell receptor beta chains from one sample, sequenced in a study of brain T cells in children with intractable seizures. Assay: immunoSEQ multiplex PCR; the TCRdb copy retains only in-frame clones and omits some. This sample yields about 340,000 clones, of which 85% to 95% are seen a single time; about 6% belongs to the top ten. The sequenced sample was peripheral blood, obtained about 5 months after surgery. The receptor set was obtained from a boy under two years old with tuberous sclerosis and intractable seizures. Each CDR3 is given with its conserved first and last residue. A D gene is named only where the DNA matches it firmly. The listing skips clone size in some rows; elsewhere it reads once, few, many or a size class.

j_call: TRBJ1-1; v_call: TRBV2; d_call: .; clone_size: .; cdr3_aa: CASSEWGLGTEAFF; cdr3_nt: TGTGCCAGCAGTGAATGGGGGCTCGGCACTGAAGCTTTCTTT
j_call: TRBJ1-5; v_call: TRBV10-3; d_call: .; clone_size: .; cdr3_aa: CATQRGTQSGNQPQHF; cdr3_nt: TGTGCCACCCAACGGGGGACCCAAAGTGGCAATCAGCCCCAGCATTTT
j_call: TRBJ1-2; v_call: TRBV19; d_call: .; clone_size: .; cdr3_aa: CASSIDRLTAGRGDGYTF; cdr3_nt: TGTGCCAGTAGTATAGATCGTTTAACGGCAGGGAGAGGCGATGGCTACACCTTC
j_call: TRBJ2-6; v_call: TRBV19; d_call: .; clone_size: .; cdr3_aa: CASSFSGANVLTF; cdr3_nt: TGTGCCAGTAGTTTCTCTGGGGCCAACGTCCTGACTTTC
j_call: TRBJ1-4; v_call: TRBV29-1; d_call: .; clone_size: .; cdr3_aa: CSVGGEKLFF; cdr3_nt: TGCAGCGTTGGGGGCGAAAAACTGTTTTTT
j_call: TRBJ2-5; v_call: TRBV24-1; d_call: .; clone_size: .; cdr3_aa: CATSDWGRLETQYF; cdr3_nt: TGTGCCACCAGTGATTGGGGGCGCTTGGAGACCCAGTACTTC
j_call: TRBJ1-6; v_call: TRBV5-4; d_call: .; clone_size: .; cdr3_aa: CASSFGTTLYNSPLHF; cdr3_nt: TGTGCCAGCAGCTTCGGAACAACGCTTTATAATTCACCCCTCCACTTT
j_call: TRBJ1-2; v_call: TRBV28; d_call: .; clone_size: .; cdr3_aa: CATRDGFYGYTF; cdr3_nt: TGTGCCACCCGGGACGGATTCTATGGCTACACCTTC
j_call: TRBJ1-4; v_call: TRBV6-1; d_call: .; clone_size: .; cdr3_aa: CASSERGWIEKLFF; cdr3_nt: TGTGCCAGCAGTGAACGGGGGTGGATTGAAAAACTGTTTTTT
j_call: TRBJ2-1; v_call: TRBV5-6; d_call: TRBD2; clone_size: .; cdr3_aa: CASSLVAGEGNEQFF; cdr3_nt: TGTGCCAGCAGCTTGGTGGCGGGGGAAGGGAATGAGCAGTTCTTC
j_call: TRBJ1-2; v_call: TRBV5-8; d_call: .; clone_size: .; cdr3_aa: CASSLGYGYTF; cdr3_nt: TGTGCCAGCAGCTTGGGCTATGGCTACACCTTC
j_call: TRBJ1-5; v_call: TRBV6-5; d_call: .; clone_size: few; cdr3_aa: CASYASTVSNQPQHF; cdr3_nt: TGTGCCAGCTATGCGTCGACAGTCAGCAATCAGCCCCAGCATTTT
j_call: TRBJ2-1; v_call: TRBV9; d_call: .; clone_size: .; cdr3_aa: CASSVDPGALSEQFF; cdr3_nt: TGTGCCAGCAGCGTAGATCCCGGGGCCTTGAGTGAGCAGTTCTTC
j_call: TRBJ1-4; v_call: TRBV7-9; d_call: .; clone_size: .; cdr3_aa: CASSPDGAKLFF; cdr3_nt: TGTGCCAGCAGCCCGGACGGGGCAAAACTGTTTTTT
j_call: TRBJ2-2; v_call: TRBV5-1; d_call: .; clone_size: once; cdr3_aa: CASSFYGTGELFF; cdr3_nt: TGCGCCAGCAGCTTTTACGGCACCGGGGAGCTGTTTTTT
j_call: TRBJ1-4; v_call: TRBV19; d_call: .; clone_size: .; cdr3_aa: CATLLVDGSIGKLFF; cdr3_nt: TGTGCCACATTACTAGTAGACGGGTCGATAGGAAAACTGTTTTTT
j_call: TRBJ1-5; v_call: TRBV5-6; d_call: .; clone_size: once; cdr3_aa: CASSPHLRPNQPQHF; cdr3_nt: TGTGCCAGCAGCCCACACCTACGCCCAAATCAGCCCCAGCATTTT
j_call: TRBJ1-6; v_call: TRBV6-2/TRBV6-3; d_call: .; clone_size: .; cdr3_aa: CASSYRQDNSPLHF; cdr3_nt: TGTGCCAGCAGTTACCGACAGGATAATTCACCCCTCCACTTT
j_call: TRBJ2-7; v_call: TRBV2; d_call: .; clone_size: .; cdr3_aa: CASSGTFILVGPPLGQYF; cdr3_nt: TGTGCCAGCAGTGGGACTTTTATCCTTGTTGGGCCCCCACTTGGGCAGTACTTC
j_call: TRBJ2-1; v_call: TRBV19; d_call: .; clone_size: .; cdr3_aa: CASSISTGAHEQFF; cdr3_nt: TGTGCCAGTAGTATATCCACAGGAGCTCATGAGCAGTTCTTC
j_call: TRBJ2-7; v_call: TRBV7-2; d_call: TRBD1; clone_size: .; cdr3_aa: CASSDRDRGSYEQYF; cdr3_nt: TGTGCCAGCAGCGACCGGGACAGGGGGTCCTACGAGCAGTACTTC
j_call: TRBJ2-3; v_call: TRBV9; d_call: .; clone_size: .; cdr3_aa: CASSTPGAWAGGTDTQYF; cdr3_nt: TGTGCCAGCAGCACCCCGGGTGCGTGGGCCGGTGGGACAGATACGCAGTATTTT
j_call: TRBJ2-7; v_call: TRBV30; d_call: TRBD1; clone_size: once; cdr3_aa: CAYAGQGGYEQYF; cdr3_nt: TGTGCCTACGCCGGACAGGGGGGGTACGAGCAGTACTTC
j_call: TRBJ1-1; v_call: TRBV5-4; d_call: TRBD1; clone_size: .; cdr3_aa: CASSSPKYRTGGTEAFF; cdr3_nt: TGTGCCAGCAGCTCGCCCAAGTATCGAACAGGGGGCACTGAAGCTTTCTTT
j_call: TRBJ1-2; v_call: TRBV19; d_call: .; clone_size: .; cdr3_aa: CASSVQQGGYGYTF; cdr3_nt: TGTGCCAGTAGTGTCCAACAGGGCGGCTATGGCTACACCTTC
j_call: TRBJ1-3; v_call: TRBV6-5; d_call: .; clone_size: .; cdr3_aa: CASSYVGAGNTIYF; cdr3_nt: TGTGCCAGCAGTTACGTGGGGGCCGGAAACACCATATATTTT
j_call: TRBJ2-1; v_call: TRBV7-6; d_call: TRBD2; clone_size: .; cdr3_aa: CASSLATSGSSYNEQFF; cdr3_nt: TGTGCCAGCAGCTTAGCGACTAGCGGGAGCTCCTACAATGAGCAGTTCTTC
j_call: TRBJ2-1; v_call: TRBV6-6; d_call: .; clone_size: .; cdr3_aa: CALGSSYNEQFF; cdr3_nt: TGTGCCTTGGGGAGCTCTTACAATGAGCAGTTCTTC
j_call: TRBJ1-2; v_call: TRBV6-5; d_call: .; clone_size: .; cdr3_aa: CASSYSGAYGYTF; cdr3_nt: TGTGCCAGCAGTTACTCGGGAGCCTATGGCTACACCTTC
j_call: TRBJ1-6; v_call: TRBV7-9; d_call: TRBD1; clone_size: .; cdr3_aa: CASSPPGGAGGGLLVHF; cdr3_nt: TGTGCCAGCAGCCCCCCCGGTGGGGCAGGGGGCGGCCTACTTGTCCACTTT
j_call: TRBJ2-7; v_call: TRBV7-6; d_call: TRBD1; clone_size: .; cdr3_aa: CASSLGTGPSYEQYF; cdr3_nt: TGTGCCAGCAGCTTAGGGACAGGGCCCTCCTACGAGCAGTACTTC
j_call: TRBJ1-1; v_call: TRBV4-2; d_call: TRBD1; clone_size: .; cdr3_aa: CASSQDHRGADTEAFF; cdr3_nt: TGTGCCAGCAGCCAAGATCACAGGGGGGCGGACACTGAAGCTTTCTTT
j_call: TRBJ2-7; v_call: TRBV7-3; d_call: .; clone_size: .; cdr3_aa: CASSLAGGQAYEQYF; cdr3_nt: TGTGCCAGCAGCTTGGCGGGGGGACAGGCCTACGAGCAGTACTTC
j_call: TRBJ1-4; v_call: TRBV5-6; d_call: TRBD1; clone_size: .; cdr3_aa: CASSLTPDRGEKLFF; cdr3_nt: TGTGCCAGCAGCTTGACTCCGGACAGGGGTGAAAAACTGTTTTTT
j_call: TRBJ1-2; v_call: TRBV10-3; d_call: .; clone_size: .; cdr3_aa: CAISESKVGYTF; cdr3_nt: TGTGCCATCAGTGAGTCAAAGGTTGGCTACACCTTC
j_call: TRBJ1-1; v_call: TRBV29-1; d_call: .; clone_size: .; cdr3_aa: CSVEEGVEGAFF; cdr3_nt: TGCAGCGTTGAAGAGGGGGTGGAGGGGGCTTTCTTT
j_call: TRBJ2-7; v_call: TRBV30; d_call: TRBD1; clone_size: .; cdr3_aa: CAWRPGTEHYEQYF; cdr3_nt: TGTGCCTGGAGACCGGGGACAGAGCACTACGAGCAGTACTTC
j_call: TRBJ2-7; v_call: TRBV3-1/TRBV3-2; d_call: .; clone_size: .; cdr3_aa: CASSRLDQAYEQYF; cdr3_nt: TGTGCCAGCAGCCGCCTTGACCAGGCCTACGAGCAGTACTTC
j_call: TRBJ2-3; v_call: TRBV19; d_call: TRBD2; clone_size: .; cdr3_aa: CASSLSGKDTQYF; cdr3_nt: TGTGCCAGTAGTCTTAGCGGGAAAGATACGCAGTATTTT
j_call: TRBJ1-2; v_call: TRBV7-9; d_call: .; clone_size: few; cdr3_aa: CASSFPVGYTF; cdr3_nt: TGTGCCAGCAGCTTTCCGGTTGGCTACACCTTC
j_call: TRBJ2-7; v_call: TRBV5-4; d_call: .; clone_size: .; cdr3_aa: CASSLDGGRSYEQYF; cdr3_nt: TGTGCCAGCAGCTTGGATGGGGGGAGAAGTTACGAGCAGTACTTC